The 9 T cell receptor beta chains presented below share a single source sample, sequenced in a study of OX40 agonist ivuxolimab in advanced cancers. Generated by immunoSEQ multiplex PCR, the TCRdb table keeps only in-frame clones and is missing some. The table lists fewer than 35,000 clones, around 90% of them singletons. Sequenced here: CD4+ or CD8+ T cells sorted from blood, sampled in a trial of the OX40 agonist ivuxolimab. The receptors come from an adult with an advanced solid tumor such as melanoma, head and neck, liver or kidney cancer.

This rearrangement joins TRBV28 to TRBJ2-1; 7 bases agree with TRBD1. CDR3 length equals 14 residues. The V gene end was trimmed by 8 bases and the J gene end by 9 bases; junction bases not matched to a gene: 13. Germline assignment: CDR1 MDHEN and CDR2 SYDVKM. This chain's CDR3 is CASSMTGNGIEQFF. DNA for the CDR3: TGTGCCAGCTCGATGACAGGGAATGGTATTGAGCAGTTCTTC. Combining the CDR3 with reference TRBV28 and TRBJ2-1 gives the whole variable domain DVKVTQSSRYLVKRTGEKVFLECVQDMDHENMFWYRQDPGLGLRLIYFSYDVKMKEKGDIPEGYSVSREKKERFSLILESASTNQTSMYLCASSMTGNGIEQFFGPGTRLTVL.

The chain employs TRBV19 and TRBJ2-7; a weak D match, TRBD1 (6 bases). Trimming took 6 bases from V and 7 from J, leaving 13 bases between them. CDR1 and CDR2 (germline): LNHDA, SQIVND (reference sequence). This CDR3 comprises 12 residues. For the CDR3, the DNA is TGTGCCAGTAGCCAGGGGCCATTGGAGCAGTACTTC. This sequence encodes CASSQGPLEQYF.

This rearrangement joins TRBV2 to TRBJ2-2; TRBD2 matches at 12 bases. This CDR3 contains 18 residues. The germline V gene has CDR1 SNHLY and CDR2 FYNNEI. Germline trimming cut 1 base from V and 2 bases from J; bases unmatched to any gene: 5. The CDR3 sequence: CASSEGLAGGLNTGELFF. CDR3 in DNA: TGTGCCAGCAGTGAAGGTCTAGCGGGGGGGTTAAACACCGGGGAGCTGTTTTTT.

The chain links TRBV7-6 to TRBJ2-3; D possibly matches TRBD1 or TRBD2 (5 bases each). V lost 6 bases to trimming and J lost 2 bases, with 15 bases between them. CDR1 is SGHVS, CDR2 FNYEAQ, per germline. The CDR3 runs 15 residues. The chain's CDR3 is CASSLRDLFTDTQYF. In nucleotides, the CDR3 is TGTGCCAGCAGTTTACGGGACCTATTCACAGATACGCAGTATTTT.

The CDR3 sequence: CASSYRIFEYEQYF. In DNA, the CDR3 is TGTGCCAGCAGTTATCGGATATTTGAGTACGAGCAGTACTTC. The chain recombines TRBV6-5 with TRBJ2-7; no clear D. Trimming took 3 bases from V and 4 from J, leaving 13 bases between them. Looked up from germline, CDR1 is MNHEY and CDR2 is SVGAGI. The CDR3 is 14 residues long.

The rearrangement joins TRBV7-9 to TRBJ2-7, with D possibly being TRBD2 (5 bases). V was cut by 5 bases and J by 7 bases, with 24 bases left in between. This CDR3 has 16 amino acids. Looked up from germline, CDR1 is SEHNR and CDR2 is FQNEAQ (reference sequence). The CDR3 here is CASSQDWRNPYLEQYF. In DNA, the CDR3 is TGTGCCAGCAGCCAAGATTGGAGGAATCCCTACCTTGAGCAGTACTTC.

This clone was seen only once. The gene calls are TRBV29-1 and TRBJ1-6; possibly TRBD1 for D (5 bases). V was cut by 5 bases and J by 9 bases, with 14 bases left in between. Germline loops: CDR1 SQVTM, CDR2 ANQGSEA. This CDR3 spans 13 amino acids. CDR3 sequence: CSVMSGSGSPLHF. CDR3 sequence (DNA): TGCAGCGTTATGTCAGGGTCAGGTTCACCCCTCCACTTT. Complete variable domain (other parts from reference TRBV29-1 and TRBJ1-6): SAVISQKPSRDICQRGTSLTIQCQVDSQVTMMFWYRQQPGQSLTLIATANQGSEATYESGFVIDKFPISRPNLTFSTLTVSNMSPEDSSIYLCSVMSGSGSPLHFGNGTRLTVT.

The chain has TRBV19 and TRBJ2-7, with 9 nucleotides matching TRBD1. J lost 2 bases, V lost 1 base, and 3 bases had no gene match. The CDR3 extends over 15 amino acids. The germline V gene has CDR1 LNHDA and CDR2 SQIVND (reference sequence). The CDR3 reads CASSIGTGDTYEQYF. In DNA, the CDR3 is TGTGCCAGTAGTATAGGGACAGGGGATACCTACGAGCAGTACTTC.

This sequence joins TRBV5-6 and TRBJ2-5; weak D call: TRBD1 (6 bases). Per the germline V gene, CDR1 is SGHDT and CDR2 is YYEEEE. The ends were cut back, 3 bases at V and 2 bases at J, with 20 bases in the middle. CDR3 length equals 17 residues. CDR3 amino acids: CASSSGTGQRLQETQYF. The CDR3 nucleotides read TGTGCCAGCAGCTCGGGAACTGGACAGAGACTTCAAGAGACCCAGTACTTC.